These T cell receptor beta chains were read from a single sample in a study of blood T cell repertoires in COVID-19. The assay was immunoSEQ multiplex PCR, and TCRdb's table has in-frame clones only and misses some. Altogether 200,000 to 250,000 clones are present, 80% being singletons, with the ten largest covering roughly 6.7%. Sequencing was performed on peripheral blood. These receptors originate from a woman aged 70-85 years with acute or convalescent COVID-19. The conserved cysteine and the conserved F or W are not part of the CDR3 here. Each record gives: CDR3 protein, D gene, V gene. The D gene is left open where the match is weak.

CDR3aa: ASSLVAGGPTYEQY
d_gene: TRBD2
v_gene: TRBV5-1

CDR3aa: ASSFRQGWANEKLF
d_gene: TRBD1
v_gene: TRBV11-2

CDR3aa: ASSISGGVYNEQF
d_gene: TRBD2
v_gene: TRBV7-2

CDR3aa: SASSAGEETQY
d_gene: -
v_gene: TRBV20-1

CDR3aa: ASSARDYGYT
d_gene: -
v_gene: TRBV9

CDR3aa: AGQTGTGTYNEQF
d_gene: TRBD1
v_gene: TRBV2

CDR3aa: ASSEILGVAGGRGTQY
d_gene: TRBD2
v_gene: TRBV6-1

CDR3aa: ATSRGQGQSYNSPLH
d_gene: -
v_gene: TRBV15

CDR3aa: ASIDKVKKETQY
d_gene: -
v_gene: TRBV6-5

CDR3aa: ASSSHSGGGTDTQY
d_gene: TRBD2
v_gene: TRBV6-2/TRBV6-3

CDR3aa: ASRGANTEAF
d_gene: -
v_gene: TRBV28

CDR3aa: ASSDASGGKNIQY
d_gene: TRBD2
v_gene: TRBV2

CDR3aa: ASSAGQGINQPQH
d_gene: TRBD1
v_gene: TRBV5-1

CDR3aa: ASSIRVGQPQH
d_gene: -
v_gene: TRBV19

CDR3aa: ASSMFQGANTGELF
d_gene: TRBD1
v_gene: TRBV18

CDR3aa: AVSPGGGRMSEAF
d_gene: -
v_gene: TRBV28

CDR3aa: ASSHIDREETQY
d_gene: TRBD1
v_gene: TRBV5-4

CDR3aa: ATSRWDRPSYEQY
d_gene: TRBD1
v_gene: TRBV15

CDR3aa: ASRGTYEVRAF
d_gene: -
v_gene: TRBV25-1

CDR3aa: ASSGRVSGYT
d_gene: -
v_gene: TRBV2

CDR3aa: SVARGSETQY
d_gene: -
v_gene: TRBV29-1

CDR3aa: ASRRTSGEQETQY
d_gene: TRBD2
v_gene: TRBV7-8

CDR3aa: ASTQAQNTEAF
d_gene: -
v_gene: TRBV12-3/TRBV12-4

CDR3aa: ASTITGMDTGELF
d_gene: -
v_gene: TRBV5-1

CDR3aa: ASSPTSGTGPEDTQY
d_gene: TRBD1
v_gene: TRBV6-2/TRBV6-3

CDR3aa: ATSQMGQTYEQY
d_gene: TRBD1
v_gene: TRBV15

CDR3aa: ASSQDQGWGSPYNEQF
d_gene: -
v_gene: TRBV4-3

CDR3aa: ASRPTTGQGATEAF
d_gene: TRBD1
v_gene: TRBV5-1

CDR3aa: ASSLGDRVGN
d_gene: TRBD1
v_gene: TRBV5-8

CDR3aa: ASSQDRGTYEQY
d_gene: TRBD1
v_gene: TRBV4-3

CDR3aa: ASHSGTGVFEAF
d_gene: TRBD1
v_gene: TRBV6-5

CDR3aa: ASRDRSNEQF
d_gene: TRBD1
v_gene: TRBV6-5

CDR3aa: ASIGDRGRDTQY
d_gene: TRBD1
v_gene: TRBV2

CDR3aa: ASSLGVGRGHFQNTEAF
d_gene: -
v_gene: TRBV11-2

CDR3aa: ASREVSSTDTQY
d_gene: -
v_gene: TRBV5-1

CDR3aa: ASSQVSGDEQY
d_gene: -
v_gene: TRBV3-1/TRBV3-2

CDR3aa: SVARGAYEQY
d_gene: -
v_gene: TRBV29-1

CDR3aa: ASSLERGVETQY
d_gene: TRBD2
v_gene: TRBV5-1

CDR3aa: ATSRDYSGELF
d_gene: -
v_gene: TRBV15

CDR3aa: ASSPLSGGLYNEQF
d_gene: TRBD2
v_gene: TRBV9

CDR3aa: ASRLERGGSYNEQF
d_gene: TRBD2
v_gene: TRBV2

CDR3aa: ASSLRQGAKEQY
d_gene: TRBD1
v_gene: TRBV27

CDR3aa: ASSVGIGQGRYEQF
d_gene: TRBD1
v_gene: TRBV9